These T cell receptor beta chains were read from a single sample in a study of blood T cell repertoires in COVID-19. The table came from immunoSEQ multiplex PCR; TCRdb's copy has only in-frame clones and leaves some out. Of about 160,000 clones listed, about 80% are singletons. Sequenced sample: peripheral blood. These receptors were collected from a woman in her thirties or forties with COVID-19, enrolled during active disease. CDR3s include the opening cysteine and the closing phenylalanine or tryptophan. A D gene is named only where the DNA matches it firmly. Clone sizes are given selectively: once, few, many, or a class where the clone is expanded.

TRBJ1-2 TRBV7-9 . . TGTGCCAGCAGCTTAGAGACAGGCGATTATGGCTACACCTTC CASSLETGDYGYTF
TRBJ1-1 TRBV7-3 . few TGTGCCAGCAGCTTGAACGGGGGTGGAACTGAAGCTTTCTTT CASSLNGGGTEAFF
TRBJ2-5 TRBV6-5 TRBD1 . TGTGCCAGCAAAGAAGGAACAGGGGAAGTAGAGACCCAGTACTTC CASKEGTGEVETQYF
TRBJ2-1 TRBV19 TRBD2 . TGTGCCAGCACCTCCGGGACTAGCGGGAGGATGGAGCAGTTCTTC CASTSGTSGRMEQFF
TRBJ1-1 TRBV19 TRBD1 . TGTGCCAGTAGTACGAGACAGGGGATCACTGAAGCTTTCTTT CASSTRQGITEAFF
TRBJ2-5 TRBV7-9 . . TGTGCCAGCAGTTTTACCTCGGGTGGGTATGGAGAGACCCAGTACTTC CASSFTSGGYGETQYF
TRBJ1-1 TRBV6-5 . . TGTGCCAGCAGTCGAAATCACGGCACTGAAGCTTTCTTT CASSRNHGTEAFF
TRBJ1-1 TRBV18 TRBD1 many TGTGCCAGCTCAACCATGGGTGGACAGGAGAACACTGAAGCTTTCTTT CASSTMGGQENTEAFF
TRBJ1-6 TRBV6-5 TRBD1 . TGTGCCAGCACTACAGGGGGTAATTCACCCCTCCACTTT CASTTGGNSPLHF
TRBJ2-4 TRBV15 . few TGTGCCACCAGCAGAGATCTGAGTACGAAGAACATTCAGTACTTC CATSRDLSTKNIQYF
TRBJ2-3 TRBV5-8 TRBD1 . TGTGCCAGCAGCCTGGGGACAGGACTAAGGACTGGAGGGGATACGCAGTATTTT CASSLGTGLRTGGDTQYF
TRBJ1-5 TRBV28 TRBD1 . TGTGCCAGCATGCGGCCAGGGGGCGAATTGGATCGCAATCAGCCCCAGCATTTT CASMRPGGELDRNQPQHF
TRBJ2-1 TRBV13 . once TGTGCCAGCAGCTTCCAACGGACTCGGAGCTCCTACAATGAGCAGTTCTTC CASSFQRTRSSYNEQFF
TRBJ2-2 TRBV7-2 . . TGTGCCACCCAGAGAGGGGGGGCAGGCACCGGGGAGCTGTTTTTT CATQRGGAGTGELFF
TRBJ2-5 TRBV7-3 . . TGTGCCAGCAGCTCCCTCGGGAGTCAGACCCAGTACTTC CASSSLGSQTQYF
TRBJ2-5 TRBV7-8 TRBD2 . TGTGCCAGCAGCCCTAGGGGGACTAGCGGGGTACAAGAGACCCAGTACTTC CASSPRGTSGVQETQYF
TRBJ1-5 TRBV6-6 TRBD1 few TGTGCCAGCAGTTCCTACCAGGGGGCAAATCAGCCCCAGCATTTT CASSSYQGANQPQHF
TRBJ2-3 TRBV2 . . TGTGCCAGCAGTCGAGCGGCCTACATAACAGATACGCAGTATTTT CASSRAAYITDTQYF
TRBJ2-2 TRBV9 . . TGTGCCAGCAGCGTAGCGGGTACCGGGGAGCTGTTTTTT CASSVAGTGELFF
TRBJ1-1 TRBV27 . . TGTGCCAGCAGTTGGGGAGGGTCGAACACTGAAGCTTTCTTT CASSWGGSNTEAFF
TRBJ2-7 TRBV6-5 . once TGTGCCACATCCACCAGATTCGGCGGCGAGCAGTACTTC CATSTRFGGEQYF
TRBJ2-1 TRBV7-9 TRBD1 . TGTGCCAGCACCTGGACAGGGGTCTACAATGAGCAGTTCTTC CASTWTGVYNEQFF
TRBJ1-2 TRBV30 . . TGTGCCTGGAGTGTCTCGGCGGGGAAATCCTACACCTTC CAWSVSAGKSYTF
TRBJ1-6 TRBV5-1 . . TGCGCCAGCAGCTTGTGGTATCAGGAAAATTCACCCCTCCACTTT CASSLWYQENSPLHF
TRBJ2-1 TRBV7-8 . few TGTGCCAGCAGCTTAGCGGGGGGGGCCGCCAGGGATGAGCAGTTCTTC CASSLAGGAARDEQFF
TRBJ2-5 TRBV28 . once TGTGCCAGCCTGGGGGGAGAAGAGACCCAGTACTTC CASLGGEETQYF
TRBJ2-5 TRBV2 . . TGTGCCAGCAGGCCAGCCTACACTAAAGAGACCCAGTACTTC CASRPAYTKETQYF
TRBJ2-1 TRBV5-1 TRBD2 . TGCGCCAGCAGCTTGGGGCTAGCGGGTAATGAGCAGTTCTTC CASSLGLAGNEQFF
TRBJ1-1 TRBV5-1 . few TGCGCCAGCCTTGGAGAAAACACTGAAGCTTTCTTT CASLGENTEAFF
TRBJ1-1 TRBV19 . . TGTGCCAGTAGTATGTCGGGGGGCGGCACTGAAGCTTTCTTT CASSMSGGGTEAFF
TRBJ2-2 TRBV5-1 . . TGCGCCAGCAGCAAGGGACAATCGAACACCGGGGAGCTGTTTTTT CASSKGQSNTGELFF
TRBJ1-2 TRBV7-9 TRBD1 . TGTGCCAGCAGCTTAACAGGGGCGGCAAGAAATGGCTACACCTTC CASSLTGAARNGYTF
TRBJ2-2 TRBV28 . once TGTGCCAGCAGTTTTCCTAACACGAGGTCCGGGGAGCTGTTTTTT CASSFPNTRSGELFF
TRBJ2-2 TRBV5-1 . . TGCGCCAGCAGCCGAATAGACACCGGGGAGCTGTTTTTT CASSRIDTGELFF
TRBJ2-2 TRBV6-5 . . TGTGCCAGCAGCAGGAACACCGGGGAGCTGTTTTTT CASSRNTGELFF
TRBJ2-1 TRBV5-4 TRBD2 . TGTGCCAGTTCGACTAGCGGGGGCCATGAGCAGTTCTTC CASSTSGGHEQFF
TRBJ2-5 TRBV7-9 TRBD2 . TGTGCCAGCAGCCCCCGGGGGGGTAAGCAAGAGACCCAGTACTTC CASSPRGGKQETQYF
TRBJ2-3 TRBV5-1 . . TGCGCCAGCAGTTGGGACTTCACAGATACGCAGTATTTT CASSWDFTDTQYF
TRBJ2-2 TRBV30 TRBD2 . TGTGCCTGGAGTGTCCTAGCGGGGGCTGGAACCGGGGAGCTGTTTTTT CAWSVLAGAGTGELFF
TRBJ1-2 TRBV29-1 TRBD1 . TGCAGCGCTGGACAGGGCGGCTACACCTTC CSAGQGGYTF
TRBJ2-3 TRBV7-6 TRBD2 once TGTGCCAGCAGCCTTCAGGCGGCTAGCGGGAGAACAGATACGCAGTATTTT CASSLQAASGRTDTQYF
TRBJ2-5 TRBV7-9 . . TGTGCCAGCAGCTCGTACCAAGAGACCCAGTACTTC CASSSYQETQYF
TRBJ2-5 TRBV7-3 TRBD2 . TGTGCCAGCAGCTTAAGCGGGGGTAGGACCCAGTACTTC CASSLSGGRTQYF
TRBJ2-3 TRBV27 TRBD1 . TGTGCCAGCAAGGGACAGGACAAAGATACGCAGTATTTT CASKGQDKDTQYF
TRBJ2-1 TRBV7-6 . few TGTGCCAGCAGCCCCGTTATCAATGAGCAGTTCTTC CASSPVINEQFF